The source of this T cell receptor beta chain is a study of blood T cell repertoires in COVID-19. V lost 2 bases and J lost 4, with 11 bases in between. The V gene's germline CDR1 is MNHEY and CDR2 SVGAGI. This CDR3 region has 14 residues. Only one count was recorded for this clone. Data came from immunoSEQ multiplex PCR; TCRdb stores just in-frame clones and leaves some out. The sample carries over 200,000 clones, approximately 90% recorded once. The rearrangement uses TRBV6-5 and TRBJ1-2, with D possibly being TRBD1 (6 bases). The receptor was derived from a man aged 55-75 years with COVID-19, enrolled during active disease. The source material was peripheral blood. The CDR3, as DNA: TGTGCCAGCAGTTACCGGGACACAGGCTATGGCTACACCTTC. Translating it yields CASSYRDTGYGYTF.